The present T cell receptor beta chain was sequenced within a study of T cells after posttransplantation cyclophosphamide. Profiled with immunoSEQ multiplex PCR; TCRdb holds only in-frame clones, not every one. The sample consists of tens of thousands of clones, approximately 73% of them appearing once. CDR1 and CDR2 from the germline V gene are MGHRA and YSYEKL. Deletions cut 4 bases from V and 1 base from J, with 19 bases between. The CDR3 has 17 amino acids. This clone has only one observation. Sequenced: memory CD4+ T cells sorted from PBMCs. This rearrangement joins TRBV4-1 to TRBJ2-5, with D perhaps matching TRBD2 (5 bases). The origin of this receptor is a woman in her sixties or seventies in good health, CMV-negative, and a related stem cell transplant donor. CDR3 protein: CASSPAFAGMGQETQYF. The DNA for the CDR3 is TGCGCCAGCAGCCCTGCTTTTGCCGGGATGGGCCAAGAGACCCAGTACTTC.